The sequence of this T cell receptor beta chain was determined in a study of control samples from healthy donors and cancer patients. TCRdb keeps only in-frame clones here, not all; method: immunoSEQ multiplex PCR. In the table there are some 99,000 clones, over 75% of which are singletons. Germline V gene sequence: CDR1 LNHDA, CDR2 SQIVND (reference sequence). With 3 bases removed from V and 1 base from J, the gap between germline ends came to 11 bases. CDR3 length: 15 amino acids. This receptor was taken from a human donor in good health. The donor label of this sample is uncertain. Material for sequencing was blood. This chain links TRBV19 with TRBJ2-3, with D maybe TRBD2 (5 bases). The CDR3 nucleotides are TGTGCCAGTAGTATTGCGGGCGCCCGCACAGATACGCAGTATTTT. Translation: CASSIAGARTDTQYF.